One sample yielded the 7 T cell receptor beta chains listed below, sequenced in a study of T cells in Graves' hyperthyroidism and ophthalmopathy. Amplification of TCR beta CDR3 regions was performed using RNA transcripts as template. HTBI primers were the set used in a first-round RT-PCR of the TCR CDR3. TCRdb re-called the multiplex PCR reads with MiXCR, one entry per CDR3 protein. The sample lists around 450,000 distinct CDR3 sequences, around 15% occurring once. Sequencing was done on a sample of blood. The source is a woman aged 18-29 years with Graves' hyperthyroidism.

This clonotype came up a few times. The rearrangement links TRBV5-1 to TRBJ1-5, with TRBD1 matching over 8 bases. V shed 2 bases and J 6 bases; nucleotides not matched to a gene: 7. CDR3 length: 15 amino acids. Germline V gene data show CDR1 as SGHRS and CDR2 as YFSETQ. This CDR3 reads CASSLQGDGAQPQHF. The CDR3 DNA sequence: TGCGCCAGCAGCTTACAGGGGGACGGGGCTCAGCCCCAGCATTTT.

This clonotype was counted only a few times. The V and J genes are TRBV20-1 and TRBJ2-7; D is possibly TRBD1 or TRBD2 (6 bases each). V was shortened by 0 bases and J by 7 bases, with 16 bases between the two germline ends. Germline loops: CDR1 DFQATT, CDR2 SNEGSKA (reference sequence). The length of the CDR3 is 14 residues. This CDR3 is CSARDWGDTKEQYF. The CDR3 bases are TGCAGTGCTAGAGATTGGGGGGACACTAAAGAGCAGTACTTC.

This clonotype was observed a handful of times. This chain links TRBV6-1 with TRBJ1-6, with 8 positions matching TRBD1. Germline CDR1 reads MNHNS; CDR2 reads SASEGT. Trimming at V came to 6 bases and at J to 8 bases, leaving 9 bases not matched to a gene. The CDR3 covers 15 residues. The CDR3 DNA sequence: TGTGCCAGCAGATCGACAGGGGTAGGAGATTCACCCCTCCACTTT. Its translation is CASRSTGVGDSPLHF.

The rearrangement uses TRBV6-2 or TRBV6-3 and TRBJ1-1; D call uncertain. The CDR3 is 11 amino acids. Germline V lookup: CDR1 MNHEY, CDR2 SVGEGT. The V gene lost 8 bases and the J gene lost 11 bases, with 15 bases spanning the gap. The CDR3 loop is CASGSGVVAFF. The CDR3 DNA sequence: TGTGCCAGCGGCAGCGGGGTAGTTGCTTTCTTT.

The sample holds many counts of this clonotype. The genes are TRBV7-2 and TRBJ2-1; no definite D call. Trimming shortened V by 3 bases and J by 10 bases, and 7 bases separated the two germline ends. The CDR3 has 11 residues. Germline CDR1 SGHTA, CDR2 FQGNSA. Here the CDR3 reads CASSFNREQFF. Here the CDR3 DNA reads TGTGCCAGCAGCTTTAATCGAGAGCAGTTCTTC.

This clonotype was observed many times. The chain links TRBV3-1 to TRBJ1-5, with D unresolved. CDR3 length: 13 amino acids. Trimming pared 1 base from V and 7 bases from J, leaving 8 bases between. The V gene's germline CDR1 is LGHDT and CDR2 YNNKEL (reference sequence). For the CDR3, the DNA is TGTGCCAGCAGCCAAGGGGTCGGGCAGCCCCAGCATTTT. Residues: CASSQGVGQPQHF. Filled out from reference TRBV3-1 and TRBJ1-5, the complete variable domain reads DTAVSQTPKYLVTQMGNDKSIKCEQNLGHDTMYWYKQDSKKFLKIMFSYNNKELIINETVPNRFSPKSPDKAHLNLHINSLELGDSAVYFCASSQGVGQPQHFGDGTRLSIL.

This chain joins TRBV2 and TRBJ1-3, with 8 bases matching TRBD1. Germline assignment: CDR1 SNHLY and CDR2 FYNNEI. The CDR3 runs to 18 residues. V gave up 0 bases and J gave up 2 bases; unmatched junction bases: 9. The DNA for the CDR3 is TGTGCCAGCAGTGAAGCAGGCCTCCAGGGGGCAACTGGAAACACCATATATTTT. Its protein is CASSEAGLQGATGNTIYF.